What follows describes a single TCR beta chain. This sample stems from a study of blood T cell repertoires in COVID-19. Study context: The United States, Italy and Spain were the sources of the acute and convalescent COVID-19 samples. The analysed material was cDNA or gDNA that came from T cells, B-cell-depleted T cells, or PBMCs.

Produced via immunoSEQ multiplex PCR; TCRdb's table is partial and in-frame only. The sample lists about 460,000 clones, around nine tenths seen once, with under 9.5% in the top ten. The CDR3 extends over 13 amino acids. CDR1 and CDR2 (germline): SGHRS, YFSETQ. V was cut by 1 base and J by 6 bases, with 7 bases left in between. Study members were between roughly 18 and 89 years old and lived in 24 US regions. In Cohort 3, a recovered donor had either two negative PCRs, clearance, or symptom resolution. The sequence was collected from an older woman who had recovered from COVID-19. Sequencing was performed on PBMCs or T cells enriched from blood (not recorded which). The gene calls are TRBV5-1 and TRBJ2-2; D is unresolved. The CDR3 spells CASSLSTPGELFF. The CDR3, as DNA: TGCGCCAGCAGCTTGTCTACGCCCGGGGAGCTGTTTTTT.